These 30 T cell receptor beta chains originate from one sample sequenced in a study of T cell responses to AZD1222 COVID-19 vaccine. Data came from immunoSEQ multiplex PCR; TCRdb stores just in-frame clones and leaves some out. The repertoire has approximately 61,000 clones, approximately 85% of them found once; the top ten carry approximately 24%. Sequenced material: peripheral blood, taken 28 days after the second AZD1222 dose. These receptors came from an adult who received the AZD1222 COVID-19 vaccine.

This clone was found once. The chain uses TRBV19 and TRBJ1-4; D not certain. CDR3 length: 17 amino acids. The germline gives CDR1 LNHDA, CDR2 SQIVND (reference sequence). Trimming pared 4 bases from V and 0 bases from J, leaving 15 bases between. Here the CDR3 DNA reads TGTGCCAGTAGTAGGACGGGTATTCTTGCAACTAATGAAAAACTGTTTTTT. Encoded protein: CASSRTGILATNEKLFF.

This clone was observed a single time. The V call is TRBV6-4, the J call TRBJ2-7; the D is unclear. Trimming removed 6 bases from V and 3 bases from J, with 6 bases in between. Germline V gene data show CDR1 as MRHNA and CDR2 as SNTAGT. There are 11 residues in the CDR3. The chain's CDR3 is CASRADYEQYF. The DNA of the CDR3 is TGTGCCAGCAGGGCCGACTACGAGCAGTACTTC.

The chain links TRBV7-8 to TRBJ2-7, with 15 bases matching TRBD2. The V and J ends lost 5 bases and 1 base, in that order; junction bases with no gene match: 3. Germline V CDR1 and CDR2: SGHVS, FQNEAQ. The CDR3 loop spans 16 amino acids. CDR3 bases: TGTGCCAGCAGCCAAGGACTAGCGGGAGGGTCCTACGAGCAGTACTTC. Translation: CASSQGLAGGSYEQYF.

This chain uses TRBV11-3 with TRBJ2-1, with unresolved D. The CDR3 runs to 16 residues. The V and J ends lost 1 base and 0 bases respectively, with 10 bases between them. The germline CDR1 and CDR2 sequences are SGHNT and YENEEA. CDR3 nucleotides: TGTGCCAGCAGCTTAGGGCAGACATTCTCCTACAATGAGCAGTTCTTC. Translating it yields CASSLGQTFSYNEQFF.

V is TRBV30 and J is TRBJ2-3, with 9 bases identical to TRBD2. The CDR3 has 15 amino acids. CDR1 and CDR2 (germline): GTSNPN, SVGIG (reference sequence). J was trimmed by 1 base and V by 8 bases; bases with no gene match: 10. Written as DNA, the CDR3 is TGTGCCGGAAAGGCGACTAGCGGAGGCACAGATACGCAGTATTTT. It codes for CAGKATSGGTDTQYF.

This rearrangement joins TRBV7-6 to TRBJ2-7; TRBD1 matches 9 bases. Germline CDR1 is SGHVS and CDR2 is FNYEAQ. The CDR3 is made up of 15 amino acids. The V and J ends lost 1 base and 0 bases, in that order; junction bases with no gene match: 1. The CDR3 DNA follows: TGTGCCAGCAGCTTAGAGGACAGGGGCTCCTACGAGCAGTACTTC. Translated: CASSLEDRGSYEQYF. Complete variable domain (other parts from reference TRBV7-6 and TRBJ2-7): GAGVSQSPRYKVTKRGQDVALRCDPISGHVSLYWYRQALGQGPEFLTYFNYEAQQDKSGLPNDRFSAERPEGSISTLTIQRTEQRDSAMYRCASSLEDRGSYEQYFGPGTRLTVT.

The rearrangement uses TRBV5-1 and TRBJ2-7; 7 nucleotides align to TRBD1. The CDR3 runs 16 residues. The germline V gene has CDR1 SGHRS and CDR2 YFSETQ. The J segment lost 1 base and the V segment lost 0 bases, leaving 7 bases of the junction unmatched. The CDR3 reads CASSLVWQGVSYEQYF. The DNA of the CDR3 is TGCGCCAGCAGCTTGGTTTGGCAGGGGGTTTCCTACGAGCAGTACTTC.

The chain uses TRBV2 and TRBJ2-3; perhaps TRBD2 as D (6 bases). The V end lost 4 bases, the J end lost 6 bases, and 11 bases lay between the germline ends. There are 13 residues in the CDR3. CDR1 is SNHLY, CDR2 FYNNEI, per germline. As DNA, the CDR3 is TGTGCCAGCAGTGGGACTGGGGGGGATACGCAGTATTTT. Its protein product is CASSGTGGDTQYF.

The V call is TRBV2, the J call TRBJ1-5, with 7 nucleotides matching TRBD1. Germline values: CDR1 SNHLY, CDR2 FYNNEI. V shed 6 bases and J 4 bases; nucleotides not matched to a gene: 6. The CDR3 is made up of 14 amino acids. CDR3 loop: CASSRDSVNQPQHF. CDR3 nucleotides: TGTGCCAGCAGCCGGGACAGCGTAAATCAGCCCCAGCATTTT.

J is TRBJ2-1 and V is TRBV27, with 14 positions matching TRBD2. Germline V gene data show CDR1 as MNHEY and CDR2 as SMNVEV (reference sequence). The CDR3 sequence is 18 residues long. With V trimmed by 0 bases and J by 4 bases, 5 bases remained unmatched. In DNA form, the CDR3 reads TGTGCCAGCAGTTTATCGTGGACTAGCGGGAGGAGGTACAATGAGCAGTTCTTC. Encoded protein: CASSLSWTSGRRYNEQFF.

The CDR3 sequence: CASRSRGPTNEKLFF. For the CDR3, the DNA is TGTGCCAGCAGGAGCAGGGGGCCGACTAATGAAAAACTGTTTTTT. The chain uses TRBV28 and TRBJ1-4, with 8 positions matching TRBD1. The germline CDR1 and CDR2 sequences are MDHEN and SYDVKM. Germline trimming cut 6 bases from V and 2 bases from J; bases unmatched to any gene: 5. This CDR3 has 15 amino acids. The full variable domain, completed using reference TRBV28 and TRBJ1-4, is DVKVTQSSRYLVKRTGEKVFLECVQDMDHENMFWYRQDPGLGLRLIYFSYDVKMKEKGDIPEGYSVSREKKERFSLILESASTNQTSMYLCASRSRGPTNEKLFFGSGTQLSVL.

This clone has a handful of counts. The gene calls are TRBV7-9 and TRBJ1-4; D not resolved. V was shortened by 1 base and J by 6 bases, with 9 bases between the two germline ends. The CDR3 has 14 residues. Per the germline V gene, CDR1 is SEHNR and CDR2 is FQNEAQ (reference sequence). The CDR3 region is CASSLGVIDEKLFF. The DNA of the CDR3 is TGTGCCAGCAGCTTAGGGGTAATTGATGAAAAACTGTTTTTT.

The chain is built from TRBV7-2 and TRBJ1-4; a weak D match, TRBD1 (5 bases). V was shortened by 5 bases and J by 4 bases, with 11 bases between the two germline ends. The CDR3 is 14 amino acids. CDR1 and CDR2 from the germline V gene are SGHTA and FQGNSA. CDR3 sequence (DNA): TGTGCCAGCAGCCATGGGGGGATTAATGAAAAACTGTTTTTT. Translation: CASSHGGINEKLFF. Full variable domain (remainder filled in from reference TRBV7-2 and TRBJ1-4): GAGVSQSPSNKVTEKGKDVELRCDPISGHTALYWYRQSLGQGLEFLIYFQGNSAPDKSGLPSDRFSAERTGGSVSTLTIQRTQQEDSAVYLCASSHGGINEKLFFGSGTQLSVL.

The rearrangement uses TRBV5-4 and TRBJ2-7, with D perhaps TRBD1 (8 bases). V was shortened by 4 bases and J by 0 bases, with 17 bases between the two germline ends. This CDR3 has 16 amino acids. Germline-derived CDR1 and CDR2 are SGHNT and YYREEE (reference sequence). The CDR3 nucleotides read TGTGCCAGCAGCACAGGGGGGGGGCTGAGCTCCTACGAGCAGTACTTC. Its translation: CASSTGGGLSSYEQYF.

V gene TRBV27 combines with J gene TRBJ1-6, with D perhaps matching TRBD1 (5 bases). The CDR3 loop spans 15 amino acids. V gave up 6 bases and J gave up 10 bases, with 19 bases separating them. Germline-derived CDR1 and CDR2 are MNHEY and SMNVEV (reference sequence). CDR3 DNA sequence: TGTGCCAGCAGCCCGCGAGAGGGGCTTAGATCACCCCTCCACTTT. The encoded protein is CASSPREGLRSPLHF.

The gene calls are TRBV27 and TRBJ2-1, with TRBD2 matching over 7 bases. The CDR3 runs to 15 residues. J was trimmed by 1 base and V by 0 bases; bases with no gene match: 0. Germline lookup yields CDR1 MNHEY and CDR2 SMNVEV (reference sequence). The CDR3 reads CASSLSSGSYNEQFF. The CDR3, as DNA: TGTGCCAGCAGTTTATCTAGCGGGTCCTACAATGAGCAGTTCTTC.

The chain uses TRBV28 and TRBJ1-2; a weak D match, TRBD1 (6 bases). The ends were cut back, 2 bases at V and 4 bases at J, with 8 bases in the middle. The germline V gene encodes CDR1 MDHEN and CDR2 SYDVKM. CDR3 length: 13 residues. The CDR3 sequence: CASSLGGPYGYTF. DNA for the CDR3: TGTGCCAGCAGTTTAGGGGGGCCCTATGGCTACACCTTC.

This chain joins TRBV6-5 and TRBJ1-6; D gene uncertain. CDR1 is MNHEY, CDR2 SVGAGI, per germline. This CDR3 is 14 amino acids long. Trimming shortened V by 6 bases and J by 7 bases, and 13 bases separated the two germline ends. CDR3 in DNA: TGTGCCAGCAGGGTGGACGGAAGGAATTCACCCCTCCACTTT. Amino acids: CASRVDGRNSPLHF.

The rearrangement uses TRBV11-2 and TRBJ1-3, with a tentative D call TRBD1 (5 bases). The CDR3 spans 17 residues. V was trimmed by 1 base and J by 0 bases, leaving 13 bases between them. Looked up from germline, CDR1 is SGHAT and CDR2 is FQNNGV. The CDR3 is CASSLGGIPRSGNTIYF. CDR3 in DNA: TGTGCCAGCAGCTTAGGGGGGATCCCACGCTCTGGAAACACCATATATTTT. Full variable domain (rest looked up from reference TRBV11-2 and TRBJ1-3): EAGVAQSPRYKIIEKRQSVAFWCNPISGHATLYWYQQILGQGPKLLIQFQNNGVVDDSQLPKDRFSAERLKGVDSTLKIQPAKLEDSAVYLCASSLGGIPRSGNTIYFGEGSWLTVV.

The chain recombines TRBV30 with TRBJ2-1; D uncertain. Per the germline V gene, CDR1 is GTSNPN and CDR2 is SVGIG (reference sequence). With 2 bases removed from V and 7 bases from J, the gap between germline ends came to 12 bases. The CDR3 is 13 amino acids. The CDR3 protein is CAWSTLQVNEQFF. DNA for the CDR3: TGTGCCTGGAGTACTCTCCAGGTTAATGAGCAGTTCTTC.

This clone was detected a few times. The rearrangement uses TRBV28 and TRBJ1-5; TRBD1 agrees at 10 bases. Trimming at V came to 6 bases and at J to 0 bases, leaving 5 bases not matched to a gene. This CDR3 is 16 amino acids long. CDR1 MDHEN and CDR2 SYDVKM come from the germline V gene. Here the CDR3 reads CASRPRDRGSNQPQHF. Written as DNA, the CDR3 is TGTGCCAGCAGACCTAGGGACAGGGGTAGCAATCAGCCCCAGCATTTT.

The chain links TRBV20-1 to TRBJ1-2, with TRBD1 matching over 8 bases. The CDR3 extends over 11 amino acids. Germline trimming cut 6 bases from V and 6 bases from J; bases unmatched to any gene: 3. Germline V CDR1 and CDR2: DFQATT, SNEGSKA (reference sequence). CDR3 residues: CSAQGAHGYTF. CDR3 coding DNA: TGCAGTGCCCAGGGGGCCCATGGCTACACCTTC.

DNA for the CDR3: TGTGCCAGCAGTAACCGGCGCGGGACAGTCGCGAACACCGGGGAGCTGTTTTTT. Amino acid sequence: CASSNRRGTVANTGELFF. J is TRBJ2-2 and V is TRBV28, with D possibly being TRBD1 (7 bases). There are 18 residues in the CDR3. Germline V lookup: CDR1 MDHEN, CDR2 SYDVKM. V lost 5 bases to trimming and J lost 0 bases, with 19 bases between them.

The genes are TRBV4-1 and TRBJ1-6, with D hard to call. CDR1 and CDR2 (germline): MGHRA, YSYEKL. V dropped 5 bases and J dropped 0 bases, with 11 bases sitting between them. This CDR3 has 16 amino acids. The CDR3 bases are TGCGCCAGCAGCGTGGGATACCACTCCTATAATTCACCCCTCCACTTT. This translates into CASSVGYHSYNSPLHF.

The chain uses TRBV29-1 and TRBJ1-2; 7 bases are a match to TRBD1. After removal of 6 bases from V and 0 bases from J, the junction contained 7 bases not matched to a gene. The CDR3 loop spans 14 amino acids. The germline V gene encodes CDR1 SQVTM and CDR2 ANQGSEA. The CDR3 DNA follows: TGCAGCGTGGGATTGGGACAGACTAACTATGGCTACACCTTC. Protein product: CSVGLGQTNYGYTF. Full variable domain (remainder filled in from reference TRBV29-1 and TRBJ1-2): SAVISQKPSRDICQRGTSLTIQCQVDSQVTMMFWYRQQPGQSLTLIATANQGSEATYESGFVIDKFPISRPNLTFSTLTVSNMSPEDSSIYLCSVGLGQTNYGYTFGSGTRLTVV.

The chain couples TRBV18 to TRBJ2-7; possible D gene TRBD1, 5 bases. This CDR3 has 12 residues. Germline assignment: CDR1 KGHSH and CDR2 LQKENI. V was clipped by 6 bases and J by 6 bases, with 12 bases between them. The CDR3 DNA is TGTGCCAGCTCGCCCCGTGACAGCGAGCAGTACTTC. Its protein product is CASSPRDSEQYF.

The V gene is TRBV3-1 (or the pseudogene TRBV3-2), the J gene TRBJ2-3, with 10 bases identical to TRBD2. V shed 6 bases and J 1 base; nucleotides not matched to a gene: 10. This CDR3 is 17 amino acids long. The germline CDR1 and CDR2 sequences are LGHDT and YNNKEL (reference sequence). The DNA for the CDR3 is TGTGCCAGCAGTTCGATTCTAGCGGGGGTACGCACAGATACGCAGTATTTT. It encodes CASSSILAGVRTDTQYF.

This chain links TRBV11-2 with TRBJ2-3; D is perhaps TRBD2 (6 bases). Trimming left V 4 bases short and J 1 base short, with 9 bases between. In germline, CDR1 is SGHAT, CDR2 FQNNGV. The CDR3 spans 14 residues. The CDR3, as DNA: TGTGCCAGCAGCTACGGGGGTCGCACAGATACGCAGTATTTT. Residues: CASSYGGRTDTQYF.

The chain combines TRBV9 with TRBJ1-1, with D unclear. Germline V gene sequence: CDR1 SGDLS, CDR2 YYNGEE. Trimming pared 0 bases from V and 1 base from J, leaving 10 bases between. The CDR3 runs 15 residues. This CDR3 is CASSVGGGWNTEAFF. The CDR3 DNA reads as TGTGCCAGCAGCGTAGGTGGAGGATGGAACACTGAAGCTTTCTTT.

The V call is TRBV14, the J call TRBJ2-3; 10 nucleotides line up with TRBD2. Germline lookup yields CDR1 SGHDN and CDR2 FVKESK. The CDR3 contains 15 residues. Losses at the gene ends were 3 bases for V and 6 bases for J; bases not matched to a gene: 6. The CDR3: CASSQLAGAPDTQYF. The DNA of the CDR3 is TGTGCCAGCAGCCAGCTAGCGGGAGCCCCGGATACGCAGTATTTT.